Listed here is a single TCR beta chain. The sample is drawn from a study of blood T cell repertoires in COVID-19. At the level of the study: Sites in the United States, Italy and Spain provided acute and convalescent COVID-19 samples. In each case, the material was cDNA or gDNA derived from T cells, B-cell-depleted T cells, or PBMCs.

Residents of 24 US areas, aged about 18 to 95 years, made up the participants. The J segment lost 2 bases and the V segment lost 5 bases, leaving 6 bases of the junction unmatched. This CDR3 comprises 17 residues. Germline values: CDR1 SGHAT, CDR2 FQNNGV. Authors' processing steps: By means of reference gene primer amplification, nucleated cell counts were estimated. Sequenced by immunoSEQ multiplex PCR; TCRdb stores in-frame clones only, minus some. V and J calls and clone size are those listed in that table; D and trimming were worked out from the DNA. The data show roughly 500,000 clones, around nine tenths seen once.

Sequenced material: PBMCs or T cells enriched from blood (not recorded which). The TCR sequence derives from a woman aged 55-75 years who had recovered from COVID-19. The chain couples TRBV11-2 to TRBJ2-3, with TRBD2 identical over 14 bases. CDR3 nucleotides: TGTGCCAGCAGCCCGACTAGCGGGGGGGCAACCACAGATACGCAGTATTTT. Residues: CASSPTSGGATTDTQYF.